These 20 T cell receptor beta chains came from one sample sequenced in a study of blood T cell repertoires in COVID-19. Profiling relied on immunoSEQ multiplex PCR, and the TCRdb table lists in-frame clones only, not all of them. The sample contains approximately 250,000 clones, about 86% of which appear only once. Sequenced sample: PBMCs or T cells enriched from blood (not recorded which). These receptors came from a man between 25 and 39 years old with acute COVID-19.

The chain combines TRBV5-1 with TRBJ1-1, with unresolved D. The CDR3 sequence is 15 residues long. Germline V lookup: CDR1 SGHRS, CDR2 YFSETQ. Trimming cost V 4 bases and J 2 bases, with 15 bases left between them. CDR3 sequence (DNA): TGCGCCAGCAGCCCCCAAGTGGGCAGAAACACTGAAGCTTTCTTT. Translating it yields CASSPQVGRNTEAFF.

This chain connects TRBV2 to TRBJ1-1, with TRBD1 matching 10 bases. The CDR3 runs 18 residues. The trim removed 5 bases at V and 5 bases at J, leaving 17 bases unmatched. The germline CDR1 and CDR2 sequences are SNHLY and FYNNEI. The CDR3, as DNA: TGTGCCAGCAGTCCTACAGGGACAGGGGTACTAGGGGGGACTGAAGCTTTCTTT. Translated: CASSPTGTGVLGGTEAFF.

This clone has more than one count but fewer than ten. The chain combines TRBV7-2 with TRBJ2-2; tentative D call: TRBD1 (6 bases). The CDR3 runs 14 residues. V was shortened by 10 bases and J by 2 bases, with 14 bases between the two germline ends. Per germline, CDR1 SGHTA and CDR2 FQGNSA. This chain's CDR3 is CAKSSGVNTGELFF. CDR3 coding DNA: TGTGCCAAGTCTTCAGGGGTTAACACCGGGGAGCTGTTTTTT. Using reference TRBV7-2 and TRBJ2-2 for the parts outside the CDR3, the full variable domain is GAGVSQSPSNKVTEKGKDVELRCDPISGHTALYWYRQSLGQGLEFLIYFQGNSAPDKSGLPSDRFSAERTGGSVSTLTIQRTQQEDSAVYLCAKSSGVNTGELFFGEGSRLTVL.

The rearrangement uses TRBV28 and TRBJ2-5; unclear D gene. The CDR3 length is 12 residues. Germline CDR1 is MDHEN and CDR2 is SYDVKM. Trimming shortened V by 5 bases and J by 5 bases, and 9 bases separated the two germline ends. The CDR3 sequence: CASSPPVETQYF. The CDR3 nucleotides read TGTGCCAGCAGTCCACCGGTCGAGACCCAGTACTTC.

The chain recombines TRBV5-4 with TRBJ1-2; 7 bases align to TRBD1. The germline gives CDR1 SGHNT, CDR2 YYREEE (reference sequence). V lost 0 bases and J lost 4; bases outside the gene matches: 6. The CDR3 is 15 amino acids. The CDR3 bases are TGTGCCAGCAGCTTGGTTGGACAGGCCGTCTATGGCTACACCTTC. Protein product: CASSLVGQAVYGYTF. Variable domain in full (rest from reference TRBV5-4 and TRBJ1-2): ETGVTQSPTHLIKTRGQQVTLRCSSQSGHNTVSWYQQALGQGPQFIFQYYREEENGRGNFPPRFSGLQFPNYSSELNVNALELDDSALYLCASSLVGQAVYGYTFGSGTRLTVV.

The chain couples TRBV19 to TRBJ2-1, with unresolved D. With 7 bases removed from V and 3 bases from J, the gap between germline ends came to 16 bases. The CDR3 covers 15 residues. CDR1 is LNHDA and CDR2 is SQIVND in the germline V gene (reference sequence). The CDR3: CASKEPEGDYNEQFF. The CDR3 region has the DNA TGTGCCAGTAAGGAGCCCGAAGGTGACTACAATGAGCAGTTCTTC.

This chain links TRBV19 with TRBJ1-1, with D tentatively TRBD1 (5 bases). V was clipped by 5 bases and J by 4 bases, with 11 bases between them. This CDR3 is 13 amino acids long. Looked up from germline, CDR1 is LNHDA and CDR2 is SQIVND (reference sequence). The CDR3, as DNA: TGTGCCAGTAGTCCTATCCAGGGCACTGAAGCTTTCTTT. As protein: CASSPIQGTEAFF.

The CDR3 is CASSPIITGRGANVLTF. CDR3 nucleotide sequence: TGTGCCAGCAGTCCTATAATCACAGGGAGAGGGGCCAACGTCCTGACTTTC. The rearrangement uses TRBV2 and TRBJ2-6; TRBD1 might be the D (6 bases). Trimming took 5 bases from V and 4 from J, leaving 18 bases between them. The germline gives CDR1 SNHLY, CDR2 FYNNEI. This CDR3 is built from 17 residues.

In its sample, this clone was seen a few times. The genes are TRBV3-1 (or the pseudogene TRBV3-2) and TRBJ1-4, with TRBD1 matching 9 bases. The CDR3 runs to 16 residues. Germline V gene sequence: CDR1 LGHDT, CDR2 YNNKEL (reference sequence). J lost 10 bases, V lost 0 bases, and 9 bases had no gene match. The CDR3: CASSQDRGQGLGKLFF. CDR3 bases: TGTGCCAGCAGCCAAGATCGGGGACAGGGACTGGGAAAACTGTTTTTT.

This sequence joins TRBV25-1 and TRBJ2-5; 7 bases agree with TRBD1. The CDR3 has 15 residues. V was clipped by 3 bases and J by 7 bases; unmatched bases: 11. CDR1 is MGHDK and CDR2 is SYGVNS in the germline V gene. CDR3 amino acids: CASSDRDSPFATQYF. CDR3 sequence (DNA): TGTGCCAGCAGTGACCGGGACAGTCCCTTTGCGACCCAGTACTTC.

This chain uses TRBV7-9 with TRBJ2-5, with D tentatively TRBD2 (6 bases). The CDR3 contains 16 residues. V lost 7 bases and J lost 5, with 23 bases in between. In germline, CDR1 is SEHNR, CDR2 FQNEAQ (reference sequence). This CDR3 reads CASTGYGGGASETQYF. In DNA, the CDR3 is TGTGCCAGCACCGGTTATGGGGGAGGCGCGTCGGAGACCCAGTACTTC.

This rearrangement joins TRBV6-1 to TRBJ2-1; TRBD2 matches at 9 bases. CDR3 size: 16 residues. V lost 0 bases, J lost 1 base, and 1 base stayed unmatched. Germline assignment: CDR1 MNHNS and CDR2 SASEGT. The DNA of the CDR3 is TGTGCCAGCAGTGAAGCTAGCGGGGGATCCTACAATGAGCAGTTCTTC. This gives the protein CASSEASGGSYNEQFF.

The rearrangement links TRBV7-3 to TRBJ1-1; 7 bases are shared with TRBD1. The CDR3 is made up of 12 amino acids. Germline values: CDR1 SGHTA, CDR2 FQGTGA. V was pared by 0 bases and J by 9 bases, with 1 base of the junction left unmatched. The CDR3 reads CASSLTDRQAFF. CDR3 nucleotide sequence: TGTGCCAGCAGCTTAACGGACAGGCAAGCTTTCTTT.

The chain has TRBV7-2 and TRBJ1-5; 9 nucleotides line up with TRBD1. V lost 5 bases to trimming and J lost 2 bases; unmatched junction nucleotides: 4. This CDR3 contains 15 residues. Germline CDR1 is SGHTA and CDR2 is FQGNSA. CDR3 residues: CASSPGQGRNQPQHF. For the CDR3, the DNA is TGTGCCAGCAGCCCCGGACAGGGGCGCAATCAGCCCCAGCATTTT. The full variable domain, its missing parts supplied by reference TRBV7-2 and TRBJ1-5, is GAGVSQSPSNKVTEKGKDVELRCDPISGHTALYWYRQSLGQGLEFLIYFQGNSAPDKSGLPSDRFSAERTGGSVSTLTIQRTQQEDSAVYLCASSPGQGRNQPQHFGDGTRLSIL.

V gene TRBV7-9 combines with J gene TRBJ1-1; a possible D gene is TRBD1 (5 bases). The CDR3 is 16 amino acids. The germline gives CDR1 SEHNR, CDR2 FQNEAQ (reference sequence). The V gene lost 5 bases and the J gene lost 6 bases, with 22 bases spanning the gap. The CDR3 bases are TGTGCCAGCAGCGATTCCGGGACTCCTTTAGTGGCTGAAGCTTTCTTT. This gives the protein CASSDSGTPLVAEAFF.

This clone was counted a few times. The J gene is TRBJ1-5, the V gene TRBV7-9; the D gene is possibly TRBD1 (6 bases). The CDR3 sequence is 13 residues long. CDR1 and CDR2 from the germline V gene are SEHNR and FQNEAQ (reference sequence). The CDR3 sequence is CATGGGPNQPQHF. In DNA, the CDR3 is TGTGCTACTGGGGGGGGCCCCAATCAGCCCCAGCATTTT.

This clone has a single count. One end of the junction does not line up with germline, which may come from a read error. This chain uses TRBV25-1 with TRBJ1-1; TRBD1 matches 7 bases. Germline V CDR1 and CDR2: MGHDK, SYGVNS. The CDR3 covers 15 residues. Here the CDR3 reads CASREYGTVHTEAFF. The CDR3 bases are TGTGCCAGCAGAGAATACGGGACAGTCCACACTGAAGCTTTCTTT. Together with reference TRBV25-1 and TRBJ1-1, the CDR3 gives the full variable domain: EADIYQTPRYLVIGTGKKITLECSQTMGHDKMYWYQQDPGMELHLIHYSYGVNSTEKGDLSSESTVSRIRTEHFPLTLESARPSHTSQYLCASREYGTVHTEAFFGQGTRLTVV.

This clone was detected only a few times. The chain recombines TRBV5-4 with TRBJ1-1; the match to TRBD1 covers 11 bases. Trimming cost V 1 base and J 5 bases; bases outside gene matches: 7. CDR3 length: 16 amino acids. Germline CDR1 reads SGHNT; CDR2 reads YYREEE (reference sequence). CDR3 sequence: CASSLPGQGAATEAFF. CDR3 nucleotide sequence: TGTGCCAGCAGCTTGCCCGGACAGGGGGCGGCGACTGAAGCTTTCTTT.

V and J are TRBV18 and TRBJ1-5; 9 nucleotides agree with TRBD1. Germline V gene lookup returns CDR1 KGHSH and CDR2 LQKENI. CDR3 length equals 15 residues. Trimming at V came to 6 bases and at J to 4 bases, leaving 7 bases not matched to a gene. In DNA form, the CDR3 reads TGTGCCAGCTCCCTGGACAGGGGCGGAAATCAGCCCCAGCATTTT. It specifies CASSLDRGGNQPQHF.

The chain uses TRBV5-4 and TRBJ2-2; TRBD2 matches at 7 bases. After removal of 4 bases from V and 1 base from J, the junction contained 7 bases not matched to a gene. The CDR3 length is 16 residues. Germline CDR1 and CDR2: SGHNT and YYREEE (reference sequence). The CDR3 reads CASSRKRGGNTGELFF. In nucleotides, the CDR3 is TGTGCCAGCAGCCGAAAGCGGGGAGGGAACACCGGGGAGCTGTTTTTT.